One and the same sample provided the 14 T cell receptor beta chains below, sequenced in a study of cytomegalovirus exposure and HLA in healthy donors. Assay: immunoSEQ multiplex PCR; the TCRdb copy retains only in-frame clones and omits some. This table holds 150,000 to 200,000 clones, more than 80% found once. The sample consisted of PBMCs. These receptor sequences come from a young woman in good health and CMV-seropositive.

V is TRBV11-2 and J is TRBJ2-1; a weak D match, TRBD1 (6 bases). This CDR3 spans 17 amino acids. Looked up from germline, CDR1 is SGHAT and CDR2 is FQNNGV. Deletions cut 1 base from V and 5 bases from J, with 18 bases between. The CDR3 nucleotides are TGTGCCAGCAGCTTAGGCCTTAGGGGGTCAGCCGACAATGAGCAGTTCTTC. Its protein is CASSLGLRGSADNEQFF.

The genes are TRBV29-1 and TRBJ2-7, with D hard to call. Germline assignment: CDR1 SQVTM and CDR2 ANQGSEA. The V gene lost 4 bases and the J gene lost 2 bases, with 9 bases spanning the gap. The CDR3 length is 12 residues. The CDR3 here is CSVVSRAYEQYF. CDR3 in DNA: TGCAGCGTTGTATCCCGGGCCTACGAGCAGTACTTC.

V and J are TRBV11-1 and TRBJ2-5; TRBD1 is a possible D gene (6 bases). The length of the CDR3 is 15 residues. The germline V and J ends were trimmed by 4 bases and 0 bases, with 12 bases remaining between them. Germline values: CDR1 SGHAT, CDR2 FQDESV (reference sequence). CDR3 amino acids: CASSSAGTNQETQYF. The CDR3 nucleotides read TGTGCCAGCAGCTCCGCCGGGACAAACCAAGAGACCCAGTACTTC.

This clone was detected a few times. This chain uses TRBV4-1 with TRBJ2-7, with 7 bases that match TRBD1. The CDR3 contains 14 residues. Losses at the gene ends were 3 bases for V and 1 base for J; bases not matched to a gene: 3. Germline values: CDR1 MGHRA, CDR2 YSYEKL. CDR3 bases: TGCGCCAGCAGCCAGCACAGGGGTTCCTACGAGCAGTACTTC. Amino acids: CASSQHRGSYEQYF.

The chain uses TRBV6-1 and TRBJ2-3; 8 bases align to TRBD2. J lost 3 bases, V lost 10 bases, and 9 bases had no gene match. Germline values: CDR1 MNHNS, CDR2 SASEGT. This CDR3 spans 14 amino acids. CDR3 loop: CATSRGGLTDTQYF. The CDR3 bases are TGTGCCACCTCACGGGGGGGGTTAACAGATACGCAGTATTTT.

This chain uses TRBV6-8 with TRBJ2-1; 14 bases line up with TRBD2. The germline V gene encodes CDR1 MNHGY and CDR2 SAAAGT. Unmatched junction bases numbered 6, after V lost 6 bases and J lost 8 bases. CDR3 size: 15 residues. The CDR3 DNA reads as TGTGCCAGCAGCCCGGGACTAGCGGGAGAGCATGAGCAGTTCTTC. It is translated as CASSPGLAGEHEQFF.

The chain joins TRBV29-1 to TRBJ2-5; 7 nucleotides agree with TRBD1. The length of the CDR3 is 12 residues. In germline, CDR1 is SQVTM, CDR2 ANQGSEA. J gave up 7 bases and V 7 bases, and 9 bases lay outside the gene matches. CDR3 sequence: CSGLRDSRTQYF. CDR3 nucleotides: TGCAGCGGACTAAGGGACAGCCGGACCCAGTACTTC.

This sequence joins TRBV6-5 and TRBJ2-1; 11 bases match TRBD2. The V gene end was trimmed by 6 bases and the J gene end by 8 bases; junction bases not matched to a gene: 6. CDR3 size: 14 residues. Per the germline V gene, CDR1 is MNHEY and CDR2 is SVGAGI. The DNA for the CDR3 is TGTGCCAGCAGCTCGGGACTAGCGGTCCATGAGCAGTTCTTC. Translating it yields CASSSGLAVHEQFF.

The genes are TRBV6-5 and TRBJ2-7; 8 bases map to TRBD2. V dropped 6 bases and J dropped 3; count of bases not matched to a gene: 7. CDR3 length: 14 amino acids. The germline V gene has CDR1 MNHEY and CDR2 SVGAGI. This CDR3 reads CASRNGGAGYEQYF. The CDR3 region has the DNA TGTGCCAGCAGAAACGGGGGGGCCGGCTACGAGCAGTACTTC.

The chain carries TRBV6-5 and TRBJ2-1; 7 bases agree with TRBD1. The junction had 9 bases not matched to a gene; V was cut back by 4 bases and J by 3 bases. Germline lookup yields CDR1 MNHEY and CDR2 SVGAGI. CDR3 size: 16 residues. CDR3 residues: CASSFLQGVVYNEQFF. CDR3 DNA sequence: TGTGCCAGCAGTTTTCTGCAGGGGGTTGTCTACAATGAGCAGTTCTTC.

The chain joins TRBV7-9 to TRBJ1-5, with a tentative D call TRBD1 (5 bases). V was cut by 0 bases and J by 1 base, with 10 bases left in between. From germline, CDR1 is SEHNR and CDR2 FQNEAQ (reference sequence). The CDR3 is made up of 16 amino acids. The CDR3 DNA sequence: TGTGCCAGCAGCTTAGCGGCAGGGCACAGCAATCAGCCCCAGCATTTT. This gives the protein CASSLAAGHSNQPQHF.

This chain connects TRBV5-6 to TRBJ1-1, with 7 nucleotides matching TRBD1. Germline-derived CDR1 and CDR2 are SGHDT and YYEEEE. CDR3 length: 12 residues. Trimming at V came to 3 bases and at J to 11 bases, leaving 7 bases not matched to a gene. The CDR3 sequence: CASSSTGVVAFF. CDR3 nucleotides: TGTGCCAGCAGCTCAACAGGGGTTGTCGCTTTCTTT.

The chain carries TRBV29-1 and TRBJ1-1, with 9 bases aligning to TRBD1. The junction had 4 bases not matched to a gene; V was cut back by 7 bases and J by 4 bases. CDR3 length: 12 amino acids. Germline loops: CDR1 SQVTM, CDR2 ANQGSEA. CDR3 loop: CSATGGGTEAFF. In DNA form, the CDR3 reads TGCAGCGCCACAGGGGGCGGCACTGAAGCTTTCTTT.

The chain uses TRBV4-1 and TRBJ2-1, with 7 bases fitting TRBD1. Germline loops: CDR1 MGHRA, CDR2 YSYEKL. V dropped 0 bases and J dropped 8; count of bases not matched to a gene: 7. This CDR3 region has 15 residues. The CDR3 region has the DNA TGCGCCAGCAGCCAAGAAACCGGGACAGTGGATGAGCAGTTCTTC. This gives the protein CASSQETGTVDEQFF.